These 17 T cell receptor beta chains were all obtained from the same sample, sequenced in a study of tumor T cells in aggressive B-cell lymphoma. Generated by immunoSEQ multiplex PCR, the TCRdb table keeps only in-frame clones and is missing some. The table records several thousand clones, about 94% of them present only once. The sample was tumor tissue. All receptors come from an adult with diffuse large B cell lymphoma.

The rearrangement links TRBV2 to TRBJ2-5; the D gene is possibly TRBD2 (5 bases). The V and J ends lost 9 bases and 11 bases respectively, with 19 bases between them. The CDR3 contains 12 residues. CDR1 and CDR2 (germline): SNHLY, FYNNEI. The CDR3 coding sequence is TGTGCCAGTGCAGATAGGTCGAGGGAGCAGTACTTC. Translating gives CASADRSREQYF.

The gene calls are TRBV18 and TRBJ1-2, with no clear D. Per the germline V gene, CDR1 is KGHSH and CDR2 is LQKENI. The CDR3 consists of 13 residues. The V end was cut by 0 bases, the J end by 6 bases, with 8 bases between. The CDR3 nucleotides read TGTGCCAGCTCACCACCCGGGGTGAATGGCTACACCTTC. Its translation: CASSPPGVNGYTF.

The chain is built from TRBV28 and TRBJ1-1, with D possibly TRBD1 on 5 matching bases. The CDR3 extends over 13 amino acids. V lost 4 bases and J 3 bases, leaving 9 bases between the germline ends. Per the germline V gene, CDR1 is MDHEN and CDR2 is SYDVKM. CDR3 residues: CASSSGPHTEAFF. CDR3 in DNA: TGTGCCAGCAGTTCAGGGCCTCACACTGAAGCTTTCTTT.

V usage is TRBV6-1 and J usage is TRBJ2-1, with 10 bases identical to TRBD2. The CDR3 loop spans 15 amino acids. The germline V gene encodes CDR1 MNHNS and CDR2 SASEGT. Trimming removed 2 bases from V and 13 bases from J; junction bases left unmatched: 11. CDR3 in amino acids: CASSEILAGGGEQFF. CDR3 DNA: TGTGCCAGCAGTGAAATATTAGCGGGAGGAGGTGAACAGTTCTTC.

V is TRBV5-1 and J is TRBJ2-7; TRBD1 matches 10 bases. The CDR3 loop spans 16 amino acids. Germline V gives CDR1 SGHRS, CDR2 YFSETQ. The J segment lost 4 bases and the V segment lost 3 bases, leaving 10 bases of the junction unmatched. Written as DNA, the CDR3 is TGCGCCAGCAGCTCCCGGACAGGGGGAGAGGGTTACGAGCAGTACTTC. Residues: CASSSRTGGEGYEQYF.

Here the CDR3 reads CAWSVKSLSGDTQYF. The CDR3 coding sequence is TGTGCCTGGAGTGTTAAAAGTTTAAGCGGAGATACGCAGTATTTT. The chain recombines TRBV30 with TRBJ2-3; maybe TRBD2 (5 bases). Germline values: CDR1 GTSNPN, CDR2 SVGIG (reference sequence). The ends were cut back, 0 bases at V and 5 bases at J, with 15 bases in the middle. This CDR3 region has 15 residues.

The J gene is TRBJ2-2, the V gene TRBV5-4; D is uncertain. CDR1 and CDR2 from the germline V gene are SGHNT and YYREEE (reference sequence). Trimming stripped 2 bases from V and 1 base from J, with 12 bases between. The CDR3 covers 16 residues. In DNA form, the CDR3 reads TGTGCCAGCAGCTTAACCTTAAGGAGGAACACCGGGGAGCTGTTTTTT. This gives the protein CASSLTLRRNTGELFF.

The CDR3: CASSYSRTGLGTEAFF. DNA for the CDR3: TGTGCCAGCAGTTACTCCCGGACAGGACTCGGCACTGAAGCTTTCTTT. The V and J genes are TRBV6-5 and TRBJ1-1, with 7 nucleotides matching TRBD1. The V gene end was trimmed by 0 bases and the J gene end by 4 bases; junction bases not matched to a gene: 8. The CDR3 runs to 16 residues. From germline, CDR1 is MNHEY and CDR2 SVGAGI.

This chain connects TRBV14 to TRBJ2-1; tentative D call: TRBD2 (6 bases). CDR3 length: 14 amino acids. V gave up 0 bases and J gave up 7 bases, with 10 bases separating them. Germline CDR1 SGHDN, CDR2 FVKESK. This CDR3 reads CASSQELALNEQFF. The CDR3, as DNA: TGTGCCAGCAGCCAAGAACTAGCCCTTAATGAGCAGTTCTTC.

The chain couples TRBV5-1 to TRBJ1-5, with D perhaps TRBD1 (6 bases). Per germline, CDR1 SGHRS and CDR2 YFSETQ. The length of the CDR3 is 14 residues. The germline V and J ends were trimmed by 3 bases and 3 bases, with 10 bases remaining between them. In DNA form, the CDR3 reads TGCGCCAGCAGCTCGGGGGGGGCCAATCAGCCCCAGCATTTT. As protein: CASSSGGANQPQHF.

The rearrangement links TRBV5-1 to TRBJ2-3; 9 bases map to TRBD2. CDR1 is SGHRS, CDR2 YFSETQ, per germline. The ends lost 7 bases at V and 6 bases at J; junction bases unmatched: 9. The CDR3 runs 14 residues. In nucleotides, the CDR3 is TGCGCCAGCGGCCTAGCGGGGCCCCGGGATACGCAGTATTTT. It is translated as CASGLAGPRDTQYF.

V gene TRBV15 combines with J gene TRBJ2-5; D may be TRBD1 (5 bases). CDR1 LNHNV and CDR2 YYDKDF come from the germline V gene (reference sequence). This CDR3 contains 13 residues. The V end was cut by 5 bases, the J end by 2 bases, with 9 bases between. The CDR3 loop reads CATSGAAQETQYF. The CDR3 bases are TGTGCCACCAGCGGGGCAGCACAAGAGACCCAGTACTTC.

CDR3 DNA sequence: TGTGCCTGGAGCCCCCAGAATGGCATGAACACTGAAGCTTTCTTT. Protein: CAWSPQNGMNTEAFF. V and J are TRBV30 and TRBJ1-1; the D is unclear. The CDR3 covers 15 residues. Trimming took off 3 bases at V and 0 bases at J, with 14 bases between the two ends. Germline-derived CDR1 and CDR2 are GTSNPN and SVGIG (reference sequence). The full variable domain, in which reference TRBV30 and TRBJ1-1 provide the parts outside the CDR3, is SQTIHQWPATLVQPVGSPLSLECTVEGTSNPNLYWYRQAAGRGLQLLFYSVGIGQISSEVPQNLSASRPQDRQFILSSKKLLLSDSGFYLCAWSPQNGMNTEAFFGQGTRLTVV.

This rearrangement joins TRBV2 to TRBJ2-6; TRBD2 matches 7 bases. V was pared by 5 bases and J by 5 bases, with 15 bases of the junction left unmatched. Germline CDR1 reads SNHLY; CDR2 reads FYNNEI. The CDR3 has 18 amino acids. This CDR3 reads CASSSSGPIQSRANVLTF. In DNA form, the CDR3 reads TGTGCCAGCAGTTCTAGCGGTCCGATACAAAGTCGGGCCAACGTCCTGACTTTC.

This rearrangement joins TRBV11-2 to TRBJ1-6; 9 positions agree with TRBD1. The trim removed 5 bases at V and 7 bases at J, leaving 6 bases unmatched. Germline assignment: CDR1 SGHAT and CDR2 FQNNGV. The CDR3 is 15 residues long. CDR3 residues: CASSPTGGWNSPLHF. The CDR3 nucleotides are TGTGCCAGCAGCCCGACAGGGGGTTGGAATTCACCCCTCCACTTT.

Here the CDR3 reads CASSMVPGAGSNTGELFF. Written as DNA, the CDR3 is TGTGCCAGTAGTATGGTTCCTGGGGCGGGGTCCAACACCGGGGAGCTGTTTTTT. The rearrangement uses TRBV19 and TRBJ2-2; D perhaps matches TRBD2 (6 bases). CDR3 length: 18 residues. Germline CDR1 reads LNHDA; CDR2 reads SQIVND (reference sequence). The V end lost 3 bases, the J end lost 2 bases, and 19 bases lay between the germline ends. Complete variable domain (other parts from reference TRBV19 and TRBJ2-2): DGGITQSPKYLFRKEGQNVTLSCEQNLNHDAMYWYRQDPGQGLRLIYYSQIVNDFQKGDIAEGYSVSREKKESFPLTVTSAQKNPTAFYLCASSMVPGAGSNTGELFFGEGSRLTVL.

The V call is TRBV7-3, the J call TRBJ2-2; the D gene is possibly TRBD2 (5 bases). From germline, CDR1 is SGHTA and CDR2 FQGTGA. The V end was cut by 1 base, the J end by 1 base, with 7 bases between. The CDR3 totals 15 residues. CDR3 sequence reads: CASSLNSGNTGELFF. The CDR3 bases are TGTGCCAGCAGCTTAAACAGCGGGAACACCGGGGAGCTGTTTTTT.